Following are 27 T cell receptor beta chains from one sample sequenced in a study of blood T cells in healthy people across ages. Combining a sample-barcoded 5' primer with a J-beta primer mix, a second PCR ran for about 7 to 11 cycles. TCRdb reprocessed the 5' RACE reads with MiXCR, giving one entry per CDR3 protein. The table lists approximately 810,000 distinct CDR3 sequences, around 34% of them singletons, with 10% to 15% in the top ten. What was sequenced was blood. These TCRs come from a man between 18 and 35 years old in good health.

Worth noting for this clonotype: Being one base from a much bigger clone, this may be a read error. The chain joins TRBV5-5 to TRBJ2-5; D possibly matches TRBD1 or TRBD2 (5 bases each). This CDR3 spans 16 amino acids. Germline V gives CDR1 SGHKS, CDR2 YYEKEE (reference sequence). V was cut by 3 bases and J by 11 bases, with 26 bases left in between. CDR3 protein: CASSSNPTPGLHEQYF. The CDR3 region has the DNA TGTGCCAGCAGCTCTAATCCGACCCCGGGGCTCCATGAGCAGTACTTC.

The rearrangement joins TRBV5-1 to TRBJ2-1; 14 nucleotides match TRBD2. The CDR3 covers 18 residues. The trim removed 0 bases at V and 3 bases at J, leaving 5 bases unmatched. CDR1 and CDR2 from the germline V gene are SGHRS and YFSETQ. CDR3 loop: CASSLVTSGRVNYNEQFF. The DNA of the CDR3 is TGCGCCAGCAGCTTGGTGACTAGCGGGAGGGTAAACTACAATGAGCAGTTCTTC.

This clonotype was observed a few times. The rearrangement joins TRBV12-3 or TRBV12-4 to TRBJ2-3, with 9 bases matching TRBD2. V gave up 8 bases and J gave up 2 bases; unmatched junction bases: 5. The CDR3 has 14 amino acids. The CDR3 protein is CASATSGYTDTQYF. The CDR3 coding sequence is TGTGCCAGCGCGACTAGCGGTTACACAGATACGCAGTATTTT.

The chain employs TRBV19 and TRBJ1-6; TRBD1 might be the D (5 bases). Per germline, CDR1 LNHDA and CDR2 SQIVND (reference sequence). This CDR3 has 17 residues. Between the trimmed V and J ends, which lost 3 bases and 9 bases, there was a span of 21 bases. The CDR3 DNA reads as TGTGCCAGTAGTATCGATCCGGGACGTACAATCGGTTCACCCCTCCACTTT. It specifies CASSIDPGRTIGSPLHF.

The chain couples TRBV29-1 to TRBJ2-5, with 11 bases identical to TRBD1. The CDR3 length is 13 residues. V shed 8 bases and J 3 bases; nucleotides not matched to a gene: 5. Per the germline V gene, CDR1 is SQVTM and CDR2 is ANQGSEA. This CDR3 is CSSRTGGEETQYF. The CDR3 nucleotides read TGCAGCTCGCGGACAGGGGGCGAAGAGACCCAGTACTTC. Full variable domain (outside the CDR3, taken from reference TRBV29-1 and TRBJ2-5): SAVISQKPSRDICQRGTSLTIQCQVDSQVTMMFWYRQQPGQSLTLIATANQGSEATYESGFVIDKFPISRPNLTFSTLTVSNMSPEDSSIYLCSSRTGGEETQYFGPGTRLLVL.

Concerning this clonotype itself: Germline is not matched at one junction end, which may reflect a read error. This chain connects TRBV5-1 to TRBJ1-4; no definite D call. The CDR3 length is 14 residues. The germline gives CDR1 SGHRS, CDR2 YFSETQ. The CDR3 DNA reads as TGCGCCAGCAGTTATGTGCCGAACAATGAAAAACCGTTTTTT. Protein: CASSYVPNNEKPFF.

V gene TRBV20-1 combines with J gene TRBJ2-3; TRBD2 might be the D (6 bases). The V and J ends lost 6 bases and 4 bases respectively, with 20 bases between them. The CDR3 loop spans 15 amino acids. From germline, CDR1 is DFQATT and CDR2 SNEGSKA (reference sequence). Here the CDR3 reads CSAPKLAQPPDTQYF. The CDR3 DNA reads as TGCAGTGCCCCGAAGCTAGCGCAGCCCCCAGATACGCAGTATTTT.

As to this clonotype: The junction and the germline gene differ at one end; a read error may be behind it. This rearrangement joins TRBV6-2 or TRBV6-3 to TRBJ2-7; 9 positions match TRBD1. Per the germline V gene, CDR1 is MNHEY and CDR2 is SVGEGT. CDR3 length: 17 amino acids. The DNA of the CDR3 is TGTGCCGGCAGTTACCTTCCGCCAGGGACAGGGAGTTACGAGCAGTACTTC. The encoded protein is CAGSYLPPGTGSYEQYF.

The V gene is TRBV27, the J gene TRBJ2-1, with 7 bases lining up with TRBD2. The CDR3 is 18 amino acids. Germline V CDR1 and CDR2: MNHEY, SMNVEV (reference sequence). The J segment lost 6 bases and the V segment lost 0 bases, leaving 14 bases of the junction unmatched. CDR3 loop: CASSLSSREAGWRNEQFF. CDR3 DNA: TGTGCCAGCAGTTTATCGAGCCGGGAAGCGGGGTGGCGCAATGAGCAGTTCTTC.

V gene TRBV20-1 combines with J gene TRBJ1-5; maybe TRBD1 (6 bases). The CDR3 runs to 12 residues. Germline V CDR1 and CDR2: DFQATT, SNEGSKA (reference sequence). Trimming took 4 bases from V and 4 from J, leaving 8 bases between them. DNA for the CDR3: TGCAGTGCTAACAGGGCGAATCAGCCCCAGCATTTT. The encoded protein is CSANRANQPQHF.

The rearrangement links TRBV7-2 to TRBJ1-3, with a weak D call TRBD1 (5 bases). This CDR3 spans 15 amino acids. Trimming took off 4 bases at V and 7 bases at J, with 17 bases between the two ends. Per the germline V gene, CDR1 is SGHTA and CDR2 is FQGNSA. The CDR3 nucleotides are TGTGCCAGCAGCTACCACCACCGGGACGTGAACACCATATATTTT. Translation gives CASSYHHRDVNTIYF.

This clonotype was found a few times. This chain joins TRBV5-1 and TRBJ1-1, with D unclear. The germline V and J ends were trimmed by 3 bases and 4 bases, with 13 bases remaining between them. Germline CDR1 and CDR2: SGHRS and YFSETQ. CDR3 size: 14 residues. The CDR3 loop reads CASSSPKEGTEAFF. The CDR3, as DNA: TGCGCCAGCAGCTCCCCGAAGGAGGGCACTGAAGCTTTCTTT.

Only a few counts were recorded for this clonotype. The chain is built from TRBV18 and TRBJ1-3; tentative D call: TRBD1 (6 bases). The length of the CDR3 is 16 residues. From germline, CDR1 is KGHSH and CDR2 LQKENI. The V end was cut by 0 bases, the J end by 1 base, with 10 bases between. The CDR3 nucleotides are TGTGCCAGCTCACCACCGGGCAGGGGATCTGGAAACACCATATATTTT. It specifies CASSPPGRGSGNTIYF. Full variable domain (outside the CDR3, taken from reference TRBV18 and TRBJ1-3): NAGVMQNPRHLVRRRGQEARLRCSPMKGHSHVYWYRQLPEEGLKFMVYLQKENIIDESGMPKERFSAEFPKEGPSILRIQQVVRGDSAAYFCASSPPGRGSGNTIYFGEGSWLTVV.

This clonotype was counted a few times. This rearrangement joins TRBV15 to TRBJ2-4, with TRBD1 as a possible D gene (6 bases). V lost 0 bases and J lost 7, with 25 bases in between. The CDR3 sequence is 19 residues long. Germline V gene lookup returns CDR1 LNHNV and CDR2 YYDKDF (reference sequence). The CDR3 loop is CATSRDFLSAGANENIQYF. The CDR3 DNA is TGTGCCACCAGCAGAGATTTTCTTTCGGCAGGGGCCAATGAGAACATTCAGTACTTC.

The chain is built from TRBV18 and TRBJ2-5, with D hard to call. The CDR3 contains 15 residues. Germline-derived CDR1 and CDR2 are KGHSH and LQKENI. V was trimmed by 3 bases and J by 1 base, leaving 12 bases between them. The CDR3 is CASSPTPAVQETQYF. CDR3 bases: TGTGCCAGCTCACCGACTCCGGCAGTCCAAGAGACCCAGTACTTC.

The chain links TRBV7-8 to TRBJ1-4; D uncertain. V dropped 1 base and J dropped 10 bases, with 10 bases sitting between them. Per the germline V gene, CDR1 is SGHVS and CDR2 is FQNEAQ. The CDR3 length is 13 residues. CDR3 amino acids: CASSLVILGKLFF. Here the CDR3 DNA reads TGTGCCAGCAGCTTAGTCATCCTCGGAAAACTGTTTTTT.

This clonotype has only a few counts. For the CDR3, the DNA is TGTGCCAGCAGTACCCGACTAGCGGGGGGGCCTAATGAGCAGTTCTTC. Its protein product is CASSTRLAGGPNEQFF. The chain couples TRBV12-3 or TRBV12-4 to TRBJ2-1; 14 bases match TRBD2. The J segment lost 7 bases and the V segment lost 5 bases, leaving 7 bases of the junction unmatched. The CDR3 runs 16 residues.

This clonotype was seen once. The J gene is TRBJ1-4, the V gene TRBV2, with D uncertain. V lost 4 bases, J lost 0 bases, and 12 bases lay in between. The CDR3 is 16 amino acids. In germline, CDR1 is SNHLY, CDR2 FYNNEI. The CDR3 loop is CASSVAVPATNEKLFF. The CDR3 DNA reads TGTGCCAGCAGTGTGGCAGTACCCGCAACTAATGAAAAACTGTTTTTT.

This clonotype was picked up a small number of times. The genes are TRBV5-4 and TRBJ2-3; 7 bases map to TRBD1. This CDR3 has 14 amino acids. V dropped 5 bases and J dropped 4; count of bases not matched to a gene: 7. In germline, CDR1 is SGHNT, CDR2 YYREEE (reference sequence). This CDR3 reads CASRATGSPDTQYF. DNA of the CDR3: TGTGCCAGCAGGGCGACAGGGTCCCCAGATACGCAGTATTTT.

This clonotype has at least ten counts. The CDR3 loop reads CASSFGGQSEQFF. The CDR3 DNA is TGTGCCAGCAGTTTTGGGGGGCAAAGTGAGCAGTTCTTC. The rearrangement links TRBV12-3 or TRBV12-4 to TRBJ2-1, with D perhaps given as TRBD1 or TRBD2 (6 bases each). Trimming removed 3 bases at V and 9 bases at J, with 12 bases between. The CDR3 length is 13 residues.

V usage is TRBV5-5 and J usage is TRBJ2-7; possibly TRBD1 or TRBD2 for D (5 bases each). CDR3 length: 15 residues. Deletions cut 4 bases from V and 0 bases from J, with 14 bases between. The germline V gene has CDR1 SGHKS and CDR2 YYEKEE (reference sequence). The CDR3 sequence: CASSRGAESSYEQYF. The DNA for the CDR3 is TGTGCCAGCAGCCGAGGGGCGGAGAGCTCCTACGAGCAGTACTTC.

CDR3 nucleotide sequence: TGTGCCAGCAGCCCCTCGGACGCTTCGGATGGGCAGTACTTC. Translating gives CASSPSDASDGQYF. V and J are TRBV12-3 or TRBV12-4 and TRBJ2-5, with no clear D. This CDR3 contains 14 residues. With 6 bases removed from V and 11 bases from J, the gap between germline ends came to 22 bases.

This clonotype has just a few counts. CDR3 DNA sequence: TGCAGTGCTAGAAGGGACAGTCCCACTGAAGCTTTCTTT. It encodes CSARRDSPTEAFF. This chain joins TRBV20-1 and TRBJ1-1, with 7 bases identical to TRBD1. Germline CDR1 and CDR2: DFQATT and SNEGSKA (reference sequence). Trimming took 2 bases from V and 4 from J; bases not matched to a gene: 4. The CDR3 is 13 amino acids.

The chain is built from TRBV7-2 and TRBJ2-7; perhaps D is TRBD1 or TRBD2 (5 bases each). The DNA end favors TRBJ2-5, so the J call may be wrong. This CDR3 contains 15 residues. CDR1 SGHTA and CDR2 FQGNSA come from the germline V gene. The CDR3 region has the DNA TGTGCCAGCAGCATAAACCAAGGGGAGTGGAAGACCCAGTACTTC. Its protein is CASSINQGEWKTQYF.

There are a few counts of this clonotype. The rearrangement links TRBV9 to TRBJ1-1, with D uncertain. This CDR3 region has 15 residues. Trimming pared 0 bases from V and 0 bases from J, leaving 9 bases between. The germline V gene encodes CDR1 SGDLS and CDR2 YYNGEE. CDR3 in amino acids: CASSVEPGLNTEAFF. DNA for the CDR3: TGTGCCAGCAGCGTAGAACCGGGTTTGAACACTGAAGCTTTCTTT.

This clonotype was picked up a small number of times. The chain is built from TRBV6-1 and TRBJ2-1, with 16 bases identical to TRBD2. Looked up from germline, CDR1 is MNHNS and CDR2 is SASEGT. V was clipped by 5 bases and J by 6 bases; unmatched bases: 10. This CDR3 contains 18 residues. The CDR3, as DNA: TGTGCCAGCAGTCCACCAGGGACTAGCGGGGGGGATTTCAATGAGCAGTTCTTC. This translates into CASSPPGTSGGDFNEQFF.

For this clonotype: A junction boundary mismatches the germline segment, possibly from a read error. This chain uses TRBV27 with TRBJ1-1, with no clear D. This CDR3 has 14 amino acids. Germline CDR1 is MNHEY and CDR2 is SMNVEV (reference sequence). DNA of the CDR3: TGTGCCTGCAGTTTAGCACGGGCGAACACTGAAGCTTTCTTT. This sequence encodes CACSLARANTEAFF.